The source of this TCR beta chain is a study of response to subunit inactivated influenza vaccine. Notes on the study in general: The authors suggested that every seasonal influenza vaccination recruits few new T cells.

The germline V and J ends were trimmed by 5 bases and 3 bases, with 7 bases remaining between them. CDR3 length: 13 amino acids. The germline V gene has CDR1 MNHEY and CDR2 SVGEGT. A word on this clonotype: Its antigen is undetermined.

Using its own MiXCR run on the RT-PCR reads, TCRdb lists one record per CDR3 protein. The sample yields about 500,000 distinct CDR3 sequences, 16% seen once. This clonotype originated in a man between 45 and 75 years old who received an inactivated influenza vaccine. Specimen: CD4+ T cells sorted from PBMCs, collected roughly 24 months after vaccination. The chain links TRBV6-2 or TRBV6-3 to TRBJ2-2; D is undetermined. The CDR3: CASSKTDTGELFF. The DNA of the CDR3 is TGTGCCAGCAGTAAAACCGACACCGGGGAGCTGTTTTTT.